The 25 T cell receptor beta chains reported below all come from one sample, sequenced in a study of T cell repertoires in cytomegalovirus infection. TCRdb called the reads again in MiXCR, with one record for every CDR3 protein. The sample yields approximately 500,000 distinct CDR3 sequences, around 11% seen once. Sequencing was performed on PBMCs. The receptors were gathered from a human donor in good health (CMV status not recorded). Some clones in this sample may be carry-over from other donors' samples.

The chain has TRBV6-1 and TRBJ2-3; 9 bases agree with TRBD2. The CDR3 loop spans 18 amino acids. Germline CDR1 reads MNHNS; CDR2 reads SASEGT. The J segment lost 6 bases and the V segment lost 3 bases, leaving 16 bases of the junction unmatched. This CDR3 is CASSETGRSGSRWDTQYF. DNA of the CDR3: TGTGCCAGCAGTGAGACGGGACGTAGCGGGAGCAGGTGGGATACGCAGTATTTT.

This clonotype was recorded many times. CDR3 protein: CASSLSTSTDTQYF. In DNA, the CDR3 is TGTGCCAGCAGCTTAAGCACCAGCACAGATACGCAGTATTTT. This chain connects TRBV7-3 to TRBJ2-3; D is unresolved. The ends were cut back, 1 base at V and 0 bases at J, with 5 bases in the middle. The CDR3 totals 14 residues. The V gene's germline CDR1 is SGHTA and CDR2 FQGTGA.

This clonotype turned up a few times. This chain uses TRBV20-1 with TRBJ2-3, with 8 bases fitting TRBD2. The CDR3 sequence is 15 residues long. Per germline, CDR1 DFQATT and CDR2 SNEGSKA (reference sequence). The junction had 7 bases not matched to a gene; V was cut back by 0 bases and J by 5 bases. The CDR3 is CSAREQTSVQDTQYF. The CDR3 region has the DNA TGCAGTGCTAGAGAACAGACTAGCGTCCAAGATACGCAGTATTTT.

This clonotype was counted at least ten times. The chain uses TRBV11-3 and TRBJ2-1; 13 nucleotides line up with TRBD2. V was clipped by 3 bases and J by 10 bases; unmatched bases: 9. Germline CDR1 and CDR2: SGHNT and YENEEA. The CDR3 spans 16 residues. The CDR3 loop is CASSFGVGLAGEEQFF. The CDR3 region has the DNA TGTGCCAGCAGCTTCGGGGTTGGACTAGCGGGAGAGGAGCAGTTCTTC. The full variable domain, in which reference TRBV11-3 and TRBJ2-1 provide the parts outside the CDR3, is EAGVVQSPRYKIIEKKQPVAFWCNPISGHNTLYWYLQNLGQGPELLIRYENEEAVDDSQLPKDRFSAERLKGVDSTLKIQPAELGDSAVYLCASSFGVGLAGEEQFFGPGTRLTVL.

Ten or more counts support this clonotype. The rearrangement uses TRBV4-1 and TRBJ1-6; D is ambiguous. The CDR3 is 13 amino acids. Germline V gene data show CDR1 as MGHRA and CDR2 as YSYEKL. Trimming stripped 1 base from V and 7 bases from J, with 5 bases between. CDR3 coding DNA: TGCGCCAGCAGCCAAGGGTGGAATTCACCCCTCCACTTT. Translation gives CASSQGWNSPLHF.

On this clonotype: Its ends do not fully match the called genes, so a read error is possible. The chain uses TRBV23-1 and TRBJ1-2, with a weak D call TRBD1 (6 bases). TRBV23-1 is sorted into the ORF group, with uncertain function. The length of the CDR3 is 19 residues. The CDR3 DNA is TGCGCCAGCAGTCAGGCGAGAATGGACAGACCCAGCACTAACTGTGGCTACACCTTC. Translated, it gives CASSQARMDRPSTNCGYTF.

The DNA of the CDR3 is TGCAGTGCCTCTTCTGACAGGGAAGACGCCTATGGCTACACCTTC. Protein: CSASSDREDAYGYTF. The rearrangement uses TRBV20-1 and TRBJ1-2, with TRBD1 matching 7 bases. Germline CDR1 reads DFQATT; CDR2 reads SNEGSKA (reference sequence). Trimming took 6 bases from V and 4 from J; bases not matched to a gene: 14. The CDR3 loop spans 15 amino acids.

This clonotype was seen a few times. This chain's CDR3 is CASKGMGGRADNEQFF. Here the CDR3 DNA reads TGTGCCAGTAAGGGGATGGGGGGGAGGGCCGACAATGAGCAGTTCTTC. The chain has TRBV19 and TRBJ2-1, with 7 bases that match TRBD2. Germline trimming cut 7 bases from V and 5 bases from J; bases unmatched to any gene: 14. The CDR3 has 16 residues. Germline V CDR1 and CDR2: LNHDA, SQIVND (reference sequence).

This clonotype was seen a handful of times. V usage is TRBV20-1 and J usage is TRBJ1-2; 8 bases are a match to TRBD1. V dropped 8 bases and J dropped 2; count of bases not matched to a gene: 7. This CDR3 spans 13 amino acids. The germline CDR1 and CDR2 sequences are DFQATT and SNEGSKA (reference sequence). CDR3 in DNA: TGCAGTCCTCTAACAGGGGGAAACTATGGCTACACCTTC. It specifies CSPLTGGNYGYTF.

This clonotype turned up a few times. This chain links TRBV6-5 with TRBJ2-1; TRBD1 or TRBD2 may be the D gene (6 bases each). V was trimmed by 0 bases and J by 4 bases, leaving 13 bases between them. The CDR3 totals 16 residues. Germline V gives CDR1 MNHEY, CDR2 SVGAGI. The CDR3 DNA reads as TGTGCCAGCAGTTACTCTTGGAGGGGGAAGTACAATGAGCAGTTCTTC. Encoded protein: CASSYSWRGKYNEQFF.

The rearrangement links TRBV5-5 to TRBJ1-5; no clear D. Trimming removed 1 base at V and 3 bases at J, with 11 bases between. Germline CDR1 is SGHKS and CDR2 is YYEKEE (reference sequence). There are 15 residues in the CDR3. CDR3: CASSLLFLPNQPQHF. CDR3 sequence (DNA): TGTGCCAGCAGCTTGCTTTTCCTCCCCAATCAGCCCCAGCATTTT.

This clonotype was observed at least ten times. V gene TRBV29-1 combines with J gene TRBJ2-2, with D possibly being TRBD1 (6 bases). CDR1 SQVTM and CDR2 ANQGSEA come from the germline V gene. The CDR3 is 12 residues long. The germline V and J ends were trimmed by 7 bases and 6 bases, with 12 bases remaining between them. The CDR3: CSAKTGAGELFF. In DNA form, the CDR3 reads TGCAGCGCCAAGACAGGAGCCGGGGAGCTGTTTTTT.

At least ten counts were recorded for this clonotype. CDR3 bases: TGCAGTGCTAGTACCGGGACAGGGGCCAGGCAGCCCCAGCATTTT. Translating gives CSASTGTGARQPQHF. The chain recombines TRBV20-1 with TRBJ1-5; 10 nucleotides line up with TRBD1. Looked up from germline, CDR1 is DFQATT and CDR2 is SNEGSKA (reference sequence). The length of the CDR3 is 15 residues. V lost 3 bases and J lost 7; bases outside the gene matches: 9.

V and J are TRBV7-6 and TRBJ2-1; TRBD2 matches at 8 bases. V lost 3 bases and J lost 7; bases outside the gene matches: 5. CDR1 is SGHVS, CDR2 FNYEAQ, per germline. This CDR3 spans 14 amino acids. DNA for the CDR3: TGTGCCAGCAGCTTCAGCGGGAGTCAGAATGAGCAGTTCTTC. Protein product: CASSFSGSQNEQFF. Full variable domain (outside the CDR3, taken from reference TRBV7-6 and TRBJ2-1): GAGVSQSPRYKVTKRGQDVALRCDPISGHVSLYWYRQALGQGPEFLTYFNYEAQQDKSGLPNDRFSAERPEGSISTLTIQRTEQRDSAMYRCASSFSGSQNEQFFGPGTRLTVL.

In its sample, this clonotype was seen a few times. The rearrangement joins TRBV7-9 to TRBJ1-2, with 12 bases matching TRBD1. The germline CDR1 and CDR2 sequences are SEHNR and FQNEAQ (reference sequence). The V gene end was trimmed by 4 bases and the J gene end by 0 bases; junction bases not matched to a gene: 3. The CDR3 sequence is 16 residues long. As DNA, the CDR3 is TGTGCCAGCAGCTGGGACAGGGGGCGCACTAACTATGGCTACACCTTC. Amino acid sequence: CASSWDRGRTNYGYTF.

As to this clonotype: The CDR3 ends on some other residue instead of the conserved phenylalanine or tryptophan, so this is likely a read error. The rearrangement uses TRBV7-8 and TRBJ2-1, with D perhaps TRBD2 (5 bases). The CDR3 runs to 11 residues. Trimming pared 5 bases from V and 13 bases from J, leaving 12 bases between. Germline lookup yields CDR1 SGHVS and CDR2 FQNEAQ. CDR3 bases: TGTGCCAGCAGCCTACGGGAAGAACAGTTCGTC. This sequence encodes CASSLREEQFV.

Only a few counts were recorded for this clonotype. The chain carries TRBV20-1 and TRBJ2-7, with 9 bases fitting TRBD2. V was clipped by 2 bases and J by 4 bases; unmatched bases: 12. In germline, CDR1 is DFQATT, CDR2 SNEGSKA (reference sequence). There are 16 residues in the CDR3. The CDR3 reads CSARTSGGPSLYEQYF. The CDR3 nucleotides read TGCAGTGCTAGAACGAGCGGGGGGCCGAGTTTGTACGAGCAGTACTTC.

This clonotype was found many times. The rearrangement joins TRBV7-9 to TRBJ2-4, with 8 bases lining up with TRBD1. V lost 4 bases, J lost 0 bases, and 5 bases stayed unmatched. CDR3 size: 16 residues. Germline values: CDR1 SEHNR, CDR2 FQNEAQ (reference sequence). The CDR3 is CASSSTGALAKNIQYF. CDR3 bases: TGTGCCAGCAGCTCGACAGGGGCTCTAGCCAAAAACATTCAGTACTTC.

This clonotype came up many times. This chain links TRBV2 with TRBJ2-1; no definite D call. The V gene lost 3 bases and the J gene lost 4 bases, with 13 bases spanning the gap. Germline V lookup: CDR1 SNHLY, CDR2 FYNNEI. The CDR3 contains 15 residues. In DNA, the CDR3 is TGTGCCAGCAGTGATAGTGGGAAGGGATACAATGAGCAGTTCTTC. Translation gives CASSDSGKGYNEQFF.

This CDR3 is CASSPKTTRPQETQYF. CDR3 sequence (DNA): TGTGCCAGCAGCCCAAAGACCACAAGGCCACAAGAGACCCAGTACTTC. The chain employs TRBV7-6 and TRBJ2-5; D is uncertain. Germline V CDR1 and CDR2: SGHVS, FNYEAQ. V lost 5 bases, J lost 2 bases, and 18 bases lay in between. The CDR3 extends over 16 amino acids. Based on the CDR3 plus reference TRBV7-6 and TRBJ2-5, the full variable domain is GAGVSQSPRYKVTKRGQDVALRCDPISGHVSLYWYRQALGQGPEFLTYFNYEAQQDKSGLPNDRFSAERPEGSISTLTIQRTEQRDSAMYRCASSPKTTRPQETQYFGPGTRLLVL.

This clonotype was seen repeatedly, ten times or more. The chain links TRBV20-1 to TRBJ2-1, with TRBD2 identical over 13 bases. Trimming cost V 6 bases and J 0 bases; bases outside gene matches: 2. The CDR3 totals 15 residues. The germline gives CDR1 DFQATT, CDR2 SNEGSKA (reference sequence). The CDR3 coding sequence is TGCAGTGCAGGGACTAGCGGGGACTCCTACAATGAGCAGTTCTTC. This translates into CSAGTSGDSYNEQFF.

In its sample, this clonotype was seen many times. CDR3 bases: TGTGCCAGCAGCAAACAGGGAAACGAGCAGTTCTTC. Translation gives CASSKQGNEQFF. This chain uses TRBV7-8 with TRBJ2-1; D possibly corresponds to TRBD1 (6 bases). V dropped 5 bases and J dropped 10 bases, with 12 bases sitting between them. The CDR3 runs to 12 residues. Germline loops: CDR1 SGHVS, CDR2 FQNEAQ.

In its sample, this clonotype was seen many times. V is TRBV7-2 and J is TRBJ2-3, with 11 positions matching TRBD2. The CDR3 has 18 residues. In germline, CDR1 is SGHTA, CDR2 FQGNSA. V lost 8 bases and J lost 1; bases outside the gene matches: 14. CDR3 in DNA: TGTGCCAGCGAACTAGCGGGGGCCTTCCCCCCTGGCACAGATACGCAGTATTTT. Translated: CASELAGAFPPGTDTQYF.

This clonotype occurred many times. The genes are TRBV7-9 and TRBJ1-5; D is perhaps TRBD1 (6 bases). There are 14 residues in the CDR3. Germline V gives CDR1 SEHNR, CDR2 FQNEAQ (reference sequence). Trimming cost V 5 bases and J 3 bases, with 11 bases left between them. The CDR3 bases are TGTGCCAGCAGCACAGGGAACAACAATCAGCCCCAGCATTTT. It translates to CASSTGNNNQPQHF.

The chain recombines TRBV3-1 with TRBJ2-1, with TRBD2 as a possible D gene (5 bases). Germline V gives CDR1 LGHDT, CDR2 YNNKEL (reference sequence). V dropped 3 bases and J dropped 9 bases, with 6 bases sitting between them. The CDR3 totals 11 residues. CDR3 protein: CASSHSGEQFF. For the CDR3, the DNA is TGTGCCAGCAGCCACAGCGGTGAGCAGTTCTTC.